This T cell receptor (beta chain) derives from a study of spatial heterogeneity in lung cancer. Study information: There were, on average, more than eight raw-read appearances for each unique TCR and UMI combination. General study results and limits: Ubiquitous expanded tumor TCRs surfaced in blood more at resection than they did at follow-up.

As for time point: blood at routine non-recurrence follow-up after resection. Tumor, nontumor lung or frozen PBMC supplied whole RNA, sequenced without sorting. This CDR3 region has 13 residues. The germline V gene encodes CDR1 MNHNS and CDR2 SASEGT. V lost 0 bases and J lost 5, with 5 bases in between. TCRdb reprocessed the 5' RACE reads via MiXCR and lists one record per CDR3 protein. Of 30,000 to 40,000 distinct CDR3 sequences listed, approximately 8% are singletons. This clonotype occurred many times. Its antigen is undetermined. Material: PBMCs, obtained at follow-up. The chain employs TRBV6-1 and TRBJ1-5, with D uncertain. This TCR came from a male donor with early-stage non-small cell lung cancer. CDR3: CASSEAGYQPQHF. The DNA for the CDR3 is TGTGCCAGCAGTGAAGCCGGCTATCAGCCCCAGCATTTT.